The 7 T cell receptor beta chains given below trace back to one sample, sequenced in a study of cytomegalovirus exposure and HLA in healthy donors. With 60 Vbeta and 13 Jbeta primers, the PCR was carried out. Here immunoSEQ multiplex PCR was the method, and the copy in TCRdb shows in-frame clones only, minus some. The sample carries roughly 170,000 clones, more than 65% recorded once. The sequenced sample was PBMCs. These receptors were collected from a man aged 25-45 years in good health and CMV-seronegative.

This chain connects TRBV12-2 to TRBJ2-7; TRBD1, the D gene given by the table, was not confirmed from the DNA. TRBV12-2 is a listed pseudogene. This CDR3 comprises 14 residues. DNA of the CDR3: TGTGCAAGTCGCTTGCACAGGGCTATCCACGAGCAGTACTTC. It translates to CASRLHRAIHEQYF.

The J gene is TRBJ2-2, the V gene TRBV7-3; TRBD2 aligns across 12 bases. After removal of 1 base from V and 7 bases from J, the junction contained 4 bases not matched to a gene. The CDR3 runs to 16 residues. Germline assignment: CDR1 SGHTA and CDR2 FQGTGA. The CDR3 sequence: CASSLRTSGIHGELFF. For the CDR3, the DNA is TGTGCCAGCAGCTTAAGGACTAGCGGGATACACGGGGAGCTGTTTTTT.

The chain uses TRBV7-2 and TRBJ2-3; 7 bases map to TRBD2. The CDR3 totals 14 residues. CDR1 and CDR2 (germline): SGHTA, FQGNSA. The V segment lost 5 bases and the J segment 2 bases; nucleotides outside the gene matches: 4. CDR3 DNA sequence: TGTGCCAGCAGCCGGGCGGGGGTCACAGATACGCAGTATTTT. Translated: CASSRAGVTDTQYF.

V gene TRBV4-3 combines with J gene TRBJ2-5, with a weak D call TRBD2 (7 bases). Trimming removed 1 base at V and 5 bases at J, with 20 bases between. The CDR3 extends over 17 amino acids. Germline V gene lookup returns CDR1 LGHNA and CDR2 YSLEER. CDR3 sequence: CASSQGGALAGSETQYF. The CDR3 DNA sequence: TGCGCCAGCAGCCAAGGGGGGGCCTTAGCGGGTAGTGAGACCCAGTACTTC.

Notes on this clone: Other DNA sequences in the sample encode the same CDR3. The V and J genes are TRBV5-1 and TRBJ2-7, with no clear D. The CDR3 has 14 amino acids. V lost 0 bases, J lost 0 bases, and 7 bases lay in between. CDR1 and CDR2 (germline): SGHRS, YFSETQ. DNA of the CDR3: TGCGCCAGCAGCTTGGGCGGCAGCTCCTACGAGCAGTACTTC. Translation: CASSLGGSSYEQYF.

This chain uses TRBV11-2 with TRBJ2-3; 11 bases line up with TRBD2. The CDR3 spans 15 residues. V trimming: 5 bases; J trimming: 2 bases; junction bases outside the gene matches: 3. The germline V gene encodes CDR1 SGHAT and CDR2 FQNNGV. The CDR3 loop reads CASSATSGNTDTQYF. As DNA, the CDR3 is TGTGCCAGCAGCGCGACTAGCGGGAACACAGATACGCAGTATTTT.

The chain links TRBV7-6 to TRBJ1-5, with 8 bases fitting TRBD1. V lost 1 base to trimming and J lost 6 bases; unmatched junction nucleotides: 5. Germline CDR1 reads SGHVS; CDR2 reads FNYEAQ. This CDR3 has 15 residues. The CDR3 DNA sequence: TGTGCCAGCAGCTTAGTCCCGACAGGGGCTCAGCCCCAGCATTTT. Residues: CASSLVPTGAQPQHF.